Shown below are 21 T cell receptor beta chains from a single sample sequenced in a study of T cell responses to AZD1222 COVID-19 vaccine. The repertoire was sequenced with immunoSEQ multiplex PCR; TCRdb's copy has only in-frame clones and lacks some. In the table there are hundreds of thousands of clones, about 93% of which are singletons. The source material was peripheral blood, sampled on day 0 of MenACWY control vaccination. The receptors shown here come from an adult in good health.

The chain uses TRBV28 and TRBJ2-2; D not certain. V was cut by 3 bases and J by 6 bases, with 11 bases left in between. Looked up from germline, CDR1 is MDHEN and CDR2 is SYDVKM. The CDR3 extends over 14 amino acids. The CDR3 sequence is CASSFVANAGELFF. CDR3 nucleotide sequence: TGTGCCAGCAGTTTTGTTGCTAACGCCGGGGAGCTGTTTTTT.

V and J are TRBV19 and TRBJ2-5; TRBD1 matches at 7 bases. V was pared by 5 bases and J by 4 bases, with 4 bases of the junction left unmatched. This CDR3 has 13 residues. CDR1 LNHDA and CDR2 SQIVND come from the germline V gene (reference sequence). The CDR3 here is CASSLDRVETQYF. CDR3 bases: TGTGCCAGTAGTCTCGACAGGGTAGAGACCCAGTACTTC.

V usage is TRBV4-1 and J usage is TRBJ2-5; 8 bases agree with TRBD2. V was pared by 4 bases and J by 1 base, with 11 bases of the junction left unmatched. The germline V gene encodes CDR1 MGHRA and CDR2 YSYEKL. The CDR3 runs to 17 residues. The CDR3 protein is CASSRLVTAGAQETQYF. Here the CDR3 DNA reads TGCGCCAGCAGCCGTCTTGTCACAGCGGGGGCCCAAGAGACCCAGTACTTC.

J is TRBJ1-2 and V is TRBV30; D not resolved. This CDR3 comprises 14 residues. From germline, CDR1 is GTSNPN and CDR2 SVGIG (reference sequence). V lost 1 base and J lost 6, with 15 bases in between. CDR3 coding DNA: TGTGCCTGGAGTGCATATGGAGGGATGAATGGCTACACCTTC. Amino acids: CAWSAYGGMNGYTF.

V usage is TRBV11-2 and J usage is TRBJ1-2; D is perhaps TRBD1 (6 bases). CDR1 and CDR2 from the germline V gene are SGHAT and FQNNGV. Between the trimmed V and J ends, which lost 10 bases and 3 bases, there was a span of 15 bases. The CDR3 runs to 13 residues. The CDR3 region has the DNA TGTGCCATCTCGGACAGCGGTTACTATGGCTACACCTTC. This codes for CAISDSGYYGYTF.

The genes are TRBV4-1 and TRBJ2-3; tentatively, D is TRBD1 (6 bases). The CDR3 covers 15 residues. Germline V CDR1 and CDR2: MGHRA, YSYEKL. Trimming took 0 bases from V and 3 from J, leaving 10 bases between them. DNA of the CDR3: TGCGCCAGCAGCCAAGATAACAGGGTAACAGATACGCAGTATTTT. Translating it yields CASSQDNRVTDTQYF.

CDR3: CASSPGTVGYGYTF. CDR3 bases: TGTGCCAGCAGCCCCGGAACCGTCGGGTATGGCTACACCTTC. The V call is TRBV28, the J call TRBJ1-2; D is uncertain. The CDR3 contains 14 residues. Germline V lookup: CDR1 MDHEN, CDR2 SYDVKM. V was trimmed by 6 bases and J by 5 bases, leaving 16 bases between them.

The chain is built from TRBV7-2 and TRBJ2-1, with D hard to call. Trimming took 5 bases from V and 10 from J, leaving 18 bases between them. The CDR3 covers 14 residues. From germline, CDR1 is SGHTA and CDR2 FQGNSA. This chain's CDR3 is CASSPTPTVFEQFF. The CDR3 bases are TGTGCCAGCAGCCCTACCCCTACAGTTTTCGAGCAGTTCTTC.

The chain is built from TRBV7-9 and TRBJ2-5, with 9 bases fitting TRBD2. Germline V CDR1 and CDR2: SEHNR, FQNEAQ (reference sequence). The V gene end was trimmed by 5 bases and the J gene end by 4 bases; junction bases not matched to a gene: 11. The CDR3 covers 16 residues. This CDR3 reads CASSLLAGGQGETQYF. The CDR3, as DNA: TGTGCCAGCAGCCTTCTCGCGGGGGGGCAGGGAGAGACCCAGTACTTC.

The CDR3 coding sequence is TGTGCCAGCAGCGCCACGCAGGGTGGAAACGGGGAGCTGTTTTTT. Translating gives CASSATQGGNGELFF. This sequence joins TRBV7-2 and TRBJ2-2, with D possibly being TRBD1 (5 bases). Germline V gene sequence: CDR1 SGHTA, CDR2 FQGNSA. The ends were cut back, 5 bases at V and 7 bases at J, with 17 bases in the middle. The CDR3 consists of 15 residues.

V is TRBV5-1 and J is TRBJ1-1, with 10 bases matching TRBD1. The CDR3 has 16 amino acids. J was trimmed by 4 bases and V by 5 bases; bases with no gene match: 11. In germline, CDR1 is SGHRS, CDR2 YFSETQ. The CDR3 loop is CASSPRQGARGTEAFF. The CDR3, as DNA: TGCGCCAGCAGTCCTCGACAGGGGGCGCGAGGCACTGAAGCTTTCTTT.

The rearrangement joins TRBV6-5 to TRBJ1-2, with a tentative D call TRBD1 (5 bases). There are 13 residues in the CDR3. V dropped 8 bases and J dropped 12 bases, with 22 bases sitting between them. The V gene's germline CDR1 is MNHEY and CDR2 SVGAGI. CDR3 sequence (DNA): TGTGCCAGCCGATATGCCGGTGAGGGGTCGAACACCTTC. Its protein product is CASRYAGEGSNTF.

The chain joins TRBV28 to TRBJ2-3, with a possible D match to TRBD2 (7 bases). V lost 6 bases, J lost 0 bases, and 16 bases lay in between. This CDR3 contains 16 residues. Germline loops: CDR1 MDHEN, CDR2 SYDVKM. For the CDR3, the DNA is TGTGCCAGCAGACTAGGGGGGGGGATCAGCACAGATACGCAGTATTTT. This translates into CASRLGGGISTDTQYF. Looking up the rest from reference TRBV28 and TRBJ2-3 gives the full variable domain: DVKVTQSSRYLVKRTGEKVFLECVQDMDHENMFWYRQDPGLGLRLIYFSYDVKMKEKGDIPEGYSVSREKKERFSLILESASTNQTSMYLCASRLGGGISTDTQYFGPGTRLTVL.

The CDR3 spells CASSLLWTGGNQPQHF. The DNA of the CDR3 is TGTGCCAGCAGCTTGCTGTGGACGGGGGGGAATCAGCCCCAGCATTTT. The chain links TRBV5-5 to TRBJ1-5, with a weak D call TRBD1 (5 bases). The CDR3 extends over 16 amino acids. The ends were cut back, 1 base at V and 4 bases at J, with 15 bases in the middle. Germline V gene lookup returns CDR1 SGHKS and CDR2 YYEKEE (reference sequence).

The CDR3 nucleotides read TGTGCCAGCAGCTTATACGTAACGGACTCTCCGAGCTCCTACAATGAGCAGTTCTTC. Residues: CASSLYVTDSPSSYNEQFF. The chain recombines TRBV7-2 with TRBJ2-1; possible D gene TRBD2, 5 bases. The germline V gene has CDR1 SGHTA and CDR2 FQGNSA. V was clipped by 2 bases and J by 0 bases, with 20 bases between them. The length of the CDR3 is 19 residues.

The V gene is TRBV5-1, the J gene TRBJ1-6, with no clear D. Germline V gives CDR1 SGHRS, CDR2 YFSETQ. Trimming removed 3 bases from V and 7 bases from J, with 17 bases in between. This CDR3 comprises 16 residues. CDR3 bases: TGCGCCAGCAGCTCGAATTTCGGAATGGCGAATTCACCCCTCCACTTT. Its translation: CASSSNFGMANSPLHF.

This sequence joins TRBV7-2 and TRBJ2-7; 10 bases match TRBD2. Germline CDR1 and CDR2: SGHTA and FQGNSA. The CDR3 covers 15 residues. V lost 4 bases, J lost 3 bases, and 6 bases stayed unmatched. CDR3 residues: CASSWPSGGSYEQYF. The CDR3 nucleotides read TGTGCCAGCAGCTGGCCTAGCGGGGGAAGCTACGAGCAGTACTTC.

This chain joins TRBV12-3 or TRBV12-4 and TRBJ1-1; TRBD1 matches 9 bases. The CDR3 sequence is 13 residues long. J gave up 7 bases and V 6 bases, and 6 bases lay outside the gene matches. The CDR3 spells CASSPRQGGEAFF. The CDR3 region has the DNA TGTGCCAGCAGCCCGCGACAGGGGGGTGAAGCTTTCTTT.

This chain joins TRBV24-1 and TRBJ1-2, with 7 positions matching TRBD1. The CDR3 runs 15 residues. Germline trimming cut 4 bases from V and 4 bases from J; bases unmatched to any gene: 8. Per germline, CDR1 KGHDR and CDR2 SFDVKD. CDR3 sequence: CATSDPGTALYGYTF. In DNA form, the CDR3 reads TGTGCCACCAGTGACCCCGGGACAGCACTCTATGGCTACACCTTC.

V usage is TRBV12-3 or TRBV12-4 and J usage is TRBJ1-4; D is unresolved. This CDR3 contains 11 residues. Trimming left V 1 base short and J 10 bases short, with 4 bases between. The CDR3 here is CASSLVGKLFF. CDR3 DNA sequence: TGTGCCAGCAGTTTAGTGGGAAAACTGTTTTTT.

This chain uses TRBV6-5 with TRBJ1-3; 7 bases are a match to TRBD1. CDR3 length equals 15 residues. Germline V gene lookup returns CDR1 MNHEY and CDR2 SVGAGI. V trimming: 8 bases; J trimming: 4 bases; junction bases outside the gene matches: 11. The CDR3 protein is CASSNTGAGGNTIYF. The CDR3 DNA reads as TGTGCCAGCTCCAATACAGGGGCGGGGGGAAACACCATATATTTT.